The 26 T cell receptor beta chains given below trace back to one sample, sequenced in a study of T-cell reconstitution after alpha-beta-depleted transplantation in children. Researchers prepared the TCRbeta library using unique molecular identifiers, the study reports. TCRdb re-derived calls from the PCR reads in MiXCR, one entry per CDR3 protein. This table has around 700,000 distinct CDR3 sequences, roughly 14% appearing once. Here the sequenced sample was PBMCs, taken before TCRalphabeta/CD19-depleted stem cell transplant. These receptors were collected from a girl aged 2 to 10 with congenital amegakaryocytic thrombocytopenia, due to receive a stem cell transplant.

As for this clonotype: One base away lies a much larger clone, so this may be a sequencing read error. The rearrangement links TRBV6-1 to TRBJ2-3; 7 bases align to TRBD1. The CDR3 has 15 residues. Germline V lookup: CDR1 MNHNS, CDR2 SASEGT. The J segment lost 5 bases and the V segment lost 6 bases, leaving 11 bases of the junction unmatched. CDR3 DNA: TGTGCCAGCAGAGAAAATAAAAACAGGGGAGATACGCAGTATTTT. Protein: CASRENKNRGDTQYF.

About this clonotype: A read error may explain this, as a much larger clone is one base away. The V call is TRBV3-1, the J call TRBJ2-7; 7 positions match TRBD2. This CDR3 comprises 14 residues. In germline, CDR1 is LGHDT, CDR2 YNNKEL (reference sequence). The CDR3 coding sequence is TGTGCCGGCAGCCAAACGCAAGCGGGGTACGAGCAGTACTTC. Its protein is CAGSQTQAGYEQYF.

The chain couples TRBV18 to TRBJ2-5; 9 nucleotides align to TRBD1. Trimming cost V 4 bases and J 5 bases; bases outside gene matches: 11. Germline V gene data show CDR1 as KGHSH and CDR2 as LQKENI. The CDR3 covers 16 residues. The CDR3: CASSQRPGQGTETQYF. Written as DNA, the CDR3 is TGTGCCAGCTCACAACGGCCGGGACAGGGAACGGAGACCCAGTACTTC.

This clonotype was detected many times. The chain joins TRBV20-1 to TRBJ1-1; TRBD1 is a possible D gene (5 bases). Per the germline V gene, CDR1 is DFQATT and CDR2 is SNEGSKA (reference sequence). The CDR3 is 14 amino acids. Trimming removed 1 base at V and 7 bases at J, with 16 bases between. This chain's CDR3 is CSARAASTASEAFF. The CDR3 DNA reads TGCAGTGCTAGAGCGGCGTCGACAGCCAGTGAAGCTTTCTTT.

There are a few counts of this clonotype. The gene calls are TRBV6-5 and TRBJ2-1; D is undetermined. Trimming shortened V by 2 bases and J by 7 bases, and 12 bases separated the two germline ends. This CDR3 comprises 14 residues. CDR1 and CDR2 (germline): MNHEY, SVGAGI. The DNA of the CDR3 is TGTGCCAGCAGTTACGGGGTTATGGCTAATGAGCAGTTCTTC. Protein product: CASSYGVMANEQFF.

This CDR3 reads CASSPGGTDYNEQFF. CDR3 in DNA: TGTGCCAGCAGCCCAGGGGGGACAGACTACAATGAGCAGTTCTTC. The chain links TRBV7-9 to TRBJ2-1; a possible D gene is TRBD1 (7 bases). The germline CDR1 and CDR2 sequences are SEHNR and FQNEAQ (reference sequence). The length of the CDR3 is 15 residues. V was pared by 5 bases and J by 3 bases, with 14 bases between. Looking up the rest from reference TRBV7-9 and TRBJ2-1 gives the full variable domain: DTGVSQNPRHKITKRGQNVTFRCDPISEHNRLYWYRQTLGQGPEFLTYFQNEAQLEKSRLLSDRFSAERPKGSFSTLEIQRTEQGDSAMYLCASSPGGTDYNEQFFGPGTRLTVL.

This clonotype has a single count. Given a much more abundant clone one base away, this may be a read error. The chain is built from TRBV28 and TRBJ2-3; D is ambiguous. The CDR3 sequence is 14 residues long. Per germline, CDR1 MDHEN and CDR2 SYDVKM. For the CDR3, the DNA is TGTACCAGCAGTTTGCAGACTGGCACAGATACGCAGTATTTT. This gives the protein CTSSLQTGTDTQYF.

This clonotype was recorded many times. V and J are TRBV10-3 and TRBJ2-1; 9 nucleotides match TRBD2. Germline V CDR1 and CDR2: ENHRY, SYGVKD. With 3 bases clipped from V and 0 bases from J, the junction kept 6 bases outside the gene matches. The CDR3 extends over 17 amino acids. In DNA, the CDR3 is TGTGCCATCAGTGACCCTAGCGGGGCCCCCTCCTACAATGAGCAGTTCTTC. Its protein is CAISDPSGAPSYNEQFF.

This clonotype appeared many times. This sequence joins TRBV20-1 and TRBJ2-2, with 7 bases aligning to TRBD2. CDR1 is DFQATT and CDR2 is SNEGSKA in the germline V gene (reference sequence). V lost 3 bases and J lost 6; bases outside the gene matches: 7. The CDR3 covers 14 residues. CDR3 in amino acids: CSARGRAEAGELFF. The CDR3 nucleotides read TGCAGTGCTAGGGGGAGGGCGGAGGCCGGGGAGCTGTTTTTT.

There are many counts of this clonotype. The chain recombines TRBV28 with TRBJ2-5, with 10 nucleotides matching TRBD2. The ends lost 3 bases at V and 4 bases at J; junction bases unmatched: 8. Looked up from germline, CDR1 is MDHEN and CDR2 is SYDVKM. The CDR3 contains 16 residues. The CDR3, as DNA: TGTGCCAGCAGTTTGGAACTAGCGGGATTTGGAGAGACCCAGTACTTC. It codes for CASSLELAGFGETQYF.

This chain links TRBV2 with TRBJ2-7; D not certain. This CDR3 is built from 11 residues. The V and J ends lost 8 bases and 2 bases respectively, with 7 bases between them. The V gene's germline CDR1 is SNHLY and CDR2 FYNNEI. The CDR3 here is CASLQTYEQYF. The CDR3 nucleotides are TGTGCCAGCCTCCAAACCTACGAGCAGTACTTC.

This clonotype was picked up a small number of times. The chain employs TRBV21-1 and TRBJ2-1; the D call of TRBD1 is as the table states it, not checked on the DNA. TRBV21-1 is labeled a pseudogene. The CDR3 is made up of 17 amino acids. This chain's CDR3 is CASNVIQGPPIYNEQFF. The CDR3 DNA follows: TGTGCCAGCAATGTCATCCAGGGTCCCCCTATTTACAATGAGCAGTTCTTC.

V is TRBV12-3 or TRBV12-4 and J is TRBJ2-3, with 7 positions matching TRBD2. This CDR3 has 17 residues. J was trimmed by 1 base and V by 8 bases; bases with no gene match: 15. The CDR3 nucleotides read TGTGCCAGCGGGAACAGTTGGGAGCGGGGTCGCACAGATACGCAGTATTTT. It translates to CASGNSWERGRTDTQYF.

V gene TRBV5-1 combines with J gene TRBJ2-3, with D possibly matching TRBD1 (5 bases). V was shortened by 5 bases and J by 5 bases, with 9 bases between the two germline ends. The CDR3 extends over 12 amino acids. Germline CDR1 and CDR2: SGHRS and YFSETQ. The CDR3 protein is CASRQGIDTQYF. The CDR3 DNA reads as TGCGCCAGCAGGCAGGGCATAGATACGCAGTATTTT.

The chain links TRBV5-1 to TRBJ1-2; 9 bases align to TRBD1. Trimming cost V 4 bases and J 3 bases; bases outside gene matches: 7. The CDR3 is 15 residues long. Germline V lookup: CDR1 SGHRS, CDR2 YFSETQ. The CDR3 DNA sequence: TGCGCCAGCAGCGTTTGGGACAGGGACGACTATGGCTACACCTTC. Its translation is CASSVWDRDDYGYTF.

This clonotype was counted at least ten times. CDR3 sequence reads: CSAGQGAVFSYNEQFF. The CDR3 nucleotides read TGCAGTGCAGGACAGGGGGCGGTCTTCTCCTACAATGAGCAGTTCTTC. The chain has TRBV20-1 and TRBJ2-1; 11 bases match TRBD1. The length of the CDR3 is 16 residues. The germline V gene encodes CDR1 DFQATT and CDR2 SNEGSKA (reference sequence). The junction had 7 bases not matched to a gene; V was cut back by 6 bases and J by 0 bases.

The rearrangement links TRBV5-1 to TRBJ2-1, with TRBD2 matching 12 bases. With 7 bases clipped from V and 9 bases from J, the junction kept 14 bases outside the gene matches. CDR1 and CDR2 (germline): SGHRS, YFSETQ. This CDR3 region has 16 residues. In DNA form, the CDR3 reads TGCGCCAGCGCCCTCCCGGTGCTAGCGGGAGGGAGTGAGCAGTTCTTC. It encodes CASALPVLAGGSEQFF.

This chain connects TRBV7-9 to TRBJ2-1; D is unclear. Germline lookup yields CDR1 SEHNR and CDR2 FQNEAQ (reference sequence). V was clipped by 9 bases and J by 4 bases, with 19 bases between them. The CDR3 covers 15 residues. In DNA form, the CDR3 reads TGTGCCAGGGCACGGGCCTCAAATCGGTACAATGAGCAGTTCTTC. The encoded protein is CARARASNRYNEQFF.

The rearrangement joins TRBV7-9 to TRBJ2-7; TRBD2 matches 15 bases. The CDR3 has 16 residues. CDR1 and CDR2 (germline): SEHNR, FQNEAQ (reference sequence). Trimming cost V 5 bases and J 2 bases; bases outside gene matches: 4. The CDR3: CASSGTSGRIAYEQYF. The CDR3 DNA reads as TGTGCCAGCAGCGGGACTAGCGGGAGGATCGCCTACGAGCAGTACTTC.

This clonotype was recorded at least ten times. The J gene is TRBJ2-1, the V gene TRBV7-9; 7 nucleotides agree with TRBD2. The CDR3 loop spans 13 amino acids. V gave up 2 bases and J gave up 7 bases; unmatched junction bases: 2. Germline CDR1 SEHNR, CDR2 FQNEAQ (reference sequence). The CDR3: CASSLMRGNEQFF. In DNA form, the CDR3 reads TGTGCCAGCAGCTTAATGCGGGGGAATGAGCAGTTCTTC.

This clonotype was seen repeatedly, ten times or more. The CDR3: CSVLGANVLTF. The CDR3 nucleotides are TGCAGTGTCCTGGGGGCCAACGTCCTGACTTTC. The chain carries TRBV20-1 and TRBJ2-6, with no clear D. This CDR3 contains 11 residues. V was trimmed by 7 bases and J by 4 bases, leaving 5 bases between them. Germline V gene lookup returns CDR1 DFQATT and CDR2 SNEGSKA (reference sequence).

The chain uses TRBV5-1 and TRBJ2-1; 7 bases align to TRBD2. The CDR3 sequence is 17 residues long. J was trimmed by 5 bases and V by 4 bases; bases with no gene match: 15. Germline-derived CDR1 and CDR2 are SGHRS and YFSETQ. The CDR3 loop reads CASSQVPRGSGNNEQFF. The DNA for the CDR3 is TGCGCCAGCAGCCAAGTGCCCCGCGGCAGCGGGAACAATGAGCAGTTCTTC.

The chain combines TRBV5-1 with TRBJ2-3, with 9 bases lining up with TRBD2. The V segment lost 4 bases and the J segment 0 bases; nucleotides outside the gene matches: 3. CDR1 and CDR2 (germline): SGHRS, YFSETQ. This CDR3 is built from 15 residues. The CDR3 reads CASSRLAESTDTQYF. CDR3 nucleotide sequence: TGCGCCAGCAGCAGACTAGCGGAGAGCACAGATACGCAGTATTTT.

This clonotype came up a few times. The chain employs TRBV5-1 and TRBJ2-7; D gene uncertain. The CDR3 has 15 amino acids. The germline CDR1 and CDR2 sequences are SGHRS and YFSETQ. The V gene lost 2 bases and the J gene lost 1 base, with 13 bases spanning the gap. Written as DNA, the CDR3 is TGCGCCAGCAGCTTAGGCTTTCCACCATCCTACGAGCAGTACTTC. This gives the protein CASSLGFPPSYEQYF.

In this sample, this clonotype turned up a few times. The gene calls are TRBV6-5 and TRBJ2-3; D not resolved. The germline V gene encodes CDR1 MNHEY and CDR2 SVGAGI. Trimming pared 4 bases from V and 13 bases from J, leaving 6 bases between. CDR3 length: 9 amino acids. The CDR3 DNA is TGTGCCAGCAGTTGGCTAAAGTATTTT. Its protein is CASSWLKYF.

The CDR3 is CSARLAGVPPPSNEQFF. The CDR3 region has the DNA TGCAGTGCCAGACTAGCGGGAGTCCCACCCCCCTCTAATGAGCAGTTCTTC. The chain couples TRBV20-1 to TRBJ2-1; 12 bases match TRBD2. In germline, CDR1 is DFQATT, CDR2 SNEGSKA (reference sequence). V trimming: 6 bases; J trimming: 7 bases; junction bases outside the gene matches: 16. The CDR3 runs to 17 residues.